These 31 T cell receptor beta chains originate from one sample sequenced in a study of T cell changes during pregnancy in multiple sclerosis. The protocol was immunoSEQ multiplex PCR, while the TCRdb copy is restricted to in-frame clones and leaves out a portion. Here the sample spans roughly 72,000 clones, 80% to 90% being singletons. The input for sequencing was peripheral blood, taken in the first trimester of pregnancy. The receptors come from a female donor in good health, enrolled as a control in a pregnancy study.

This chain joins TRBV5-1 and TRBJ2-7; a possible D gene is TRBD1 (5 bases). The CDR3 extends over 14 amino acids. Trimming removed 0 bases from V and 7 bases from J, with 14 bases in between. Germline V gene lookup returns CDR1 SGHRS and CDR2 YFSETQ. The CDR3 region is CASSLGYQGQEQYF. Written as DNA, the CDR3 is TGCGCCAGCAGCTTGGGGTACCAGGGTCAAGAGCAGTACTTC.

The chain has TRBV28 and TRBJ1-1; the D is unclear. V lost 2 bases and J 6 bases, leaving 10 bases between the germline ends. This CDR3 region has 13 residues. CDR1 MDHEN and CDR2 SYDVKM come from the germline V gene. The CDR3 reads CASSLPPLSEAFF. CDR3 sequence (DNA): TGTGCCAGCAGTTTACCCCCTTTATCTGAAGCTTTCTTT.

This sequence joins TRBV4-1 and TRBJ2-3, with TRBD2 matching 9 bases. Losses at the gene ends were 2 bases for V and 4 bases for J; bases not matched to a gene: 10. The CDR3 sequence is 17 residues long. The germline V gene has CDR1 MGHRA and CDR2 YSYEKL. CDR3 DNA: TGCGCCAGCAGCCAACTCAGTGGCGGGAGGGGGGCAGATACGCAGTATTTT. This sequence encodes CASSQLSGGRGADTQYF.

The chain carries TRBV28 and TRBJ2-7, with TRBD2 as a possible D gene (6 bases). The length of the CDR3 is 16 residues. Germline V lookup: CDR1 MDHEN, CDR2 SYDVKM. V was clipped by 7 bases and J by 1 base, with 20 bases between them. The chain's CDR3 is CASTPGDFTGSYEQYF. CDR3 coding DNA: TGTGCCAGCACCCCGGGGGATTTTACAGGTTCCTACGAGCAGTACTTC.

The chain links TRBV19 to TRBJ1-1; tentative D call: TRBD1 (6 bases). Germline CDR1 LNHDA, CDR2 SQIVND (reference sequence). Trimming shortened V by 6 bases and J by 1 base, and 9 bases separated the two germline ends. This CDR3 has 13 residues. The CDR3 DNA follows: TGTGCCAGTAGGGGACAAAAGAACACTGAAGCTTTCTTT. Protein sequence: CASRGQKNTEAFF.

V usage is TRBV2 and J usage is TRBJ1-5; D remains unclear. The CDR3 runs 15 residues. V lost 0 bases, J lost 1 base, and 7 bases lay in between. Germline CDR1 SNHLY, CDR2 FYNNEI. The CDR3 here is CASSEARHSNQPQHF. In nucleotides, the CDR3 is TGTGCCAGCAGTGAAGCGCGGCACAGCAATCAGCCCCAGCATTTT.

The rearrangement joins TRBV5-1 to TRBJ2-5, with 9 bases that match TRBD2. The CDR3 loop spans 15 amino acids. CDR1 and CDR2 (germline): SGHRS, YFSETQ. Germline trimming cut 2 bases from V and 2 bases from J; bases unmatched to any gene: 4. CDR3 sequence (DNA): TGCGCCAGCAGCTTCGCCCTAGCGGGACAAGAGACCCAGTACTTC. It specifies CASSFALAGQETQYF. Drawing the rest from reference TRBV5-1 and TRBJ2-5, the complete variable domain is KAGVTQTPRYLIKTRGQQVTLSCSPISGHRSVSWYQQTPGQGLQFLFEYFSETQRNKGNFPGRFSGRQFSNSRSEMNVSTLELGDSALYLCASSFALAGQETQYFGPGTRLLVL.

The chain carries TRBV23-1 and TRBJ1-1; D unresolved. TRBV23-1 is flagged as an ORF with uncertain function. The CDR3 contains 10 residues. V lost 8 bases to trimming and J lost 8 bases, with 9 bases between them. The CDR3 region is CASAQEEAFF. The CDR3 DNA follows: TGCGCCAGCGCCCAGGAAGAAGCTTTCTTT.

This clone is a singleton in its sample. The V gene is TRBV5-6, the J gene TRBJ1-6; D is ambiguous. Trimming left V 5 bases short and J 0 bases short, with 12 bases between. The CDR3 is 16 amino acids. Germline CDR1 SGHDT, CDR2 YYEEEE. CDR3 loop: CASRDRGSSYNSPLHF. The CDR3 bases are TGTGCCAGCAGGGACCGAGGGAGCTCCTATAATTCACCCCTCCACTTT.

The chain is built from TRBV7-2 and TRBJ2-7; no clear D gene. The germline V and J ends were trimmed by 0 bases and 2 bases, with 2 bases remaining between them. The CDR3 extends over 12 amino acids. Germline V lookup: CDR1 SGHTA, CDR2 FQGNSA. As DNA, the CDR3 is TGTGCCAGCAGCTTAGCTACCTACGAGCAGTACTTC. Translation: CASSLATYEQYF.

This sequence joins TRBV2 and TRBJ2-2; TRBD1 matches at 8 bases. This CDR3 region has 14 residues. Germline lookup yields CDR1 SNHLY and CDR2 FYNNEI. Trimming took 7 bases from V and 6 from J; bases not matched to a gene: 7. DNA of the CDR3: TGTGCCAGCATTGGACAGGGTAGGGCCGGGGAGCTGTTTTTT. It is translated as CASIGQGRAGELFF.

This chain joins TRBV18 and TRBJ1-1, with 8 bases lining up with TRBD1. This CDR3 comprises 13 residues. CDR1 is KGHSH and CDR2 is LQKENI in the germline V gene. The V segment lost 2 bases and the J segment 5 bases; nucleotides outside the gene matches: 1. CDR3 coding DNA: TGTGCCAGCTCACCAAGGACAGGGACTGAAGCTTTCTTT. It yields the protein CASSPRTGTEAFF.

J is TRBJ1-4 and V is TRBV28; D not certain. Per germline, CDR1 MDHEN and CDR2 SYDVKM. Between the trimmed V and J ends, which lost 5 bases and 8 bases, there was a span of 15 bases. This CDR3 contains 14 residues. The CDR3 is CASSDPGRPEKLFF. The CDR3 DNA is TGTGCCAGCAGTGACCCTGGGCGTCCCGAAAAACTGTTTTTT.

The chain combines TRBV19 with TRBJ1-5, with D uncertain. The V gene lost 4 bases and the J gene lost 4 bases, with 11 bases spanning the gap. CDR1 and CDR2 (germline): LNHDA, SQIVND (reference sequence). This CDR3 comprises 14 residues. CDR3 sequence: CASSSSGANQPQHF. The CDR3 DNA is TGTGCCAGTAGTAGTTCAGGCGCTAATCAGCCCCAGCATTTT.

This chain connects TRBV6-1 to TRBJ1-5; the D gene is possibly TRBD1 (5 bases). Trimming stripped 4 bases from V and 0 bases from J, with 7 bases between. Germline lookup yields CDR1 MNHNS and CDR2 SASEGT. The CDR3 is made up of 14 amino acids. The CDR3 is CASSGTNSNQPQHF. The CDR3 DNA reads TGTGCCAGCAGTGGGACAAATAGCAATCAGCCCCAGCATTTT.

J is TRBJ1-2 and V is TRBV27; D gene unclear. In germline, CDR1 is MNHEY, CDR2 SMNVEV (reference sequence). The CDR3 consists of 12 residues. Trimming stripped 4 bases from V and 8 bases from J, with 11 bases between. As DNA, the CDR3 is TGTGCCAGCAGTTCCCCCGGACTGGGCTACACCTTC. Translated: CASSSPGLGYTF.

V is TRBV15 and J is TRBJ2-7; a weak D match, TRBD1 (5 bases). Looked up from germline, CDR1 is LNHNV and CDR2 is YYDKDF (reference sequence). Trimming removed 0 bases at V and 2 bases at J, with 14 bases between. This CDR3 spans 16 amino acids. CDR3 DNA: TGTGCCACCAGCAGAGATAGGTGGCTGACAGCCTACGAGCAGTACTTC. It encodes CATSRDRWLTAYEQYF.

The rearrangement uses TRBV11-2 and TRBJ1-5; TRBD1 might be the D (6 bases). Germline V gives CDR1 SGHAT, CDR2 FQNNGV. The CDR3 loop spans 17 amino acids. Trimming removed 0 bases at V and 3 bases at J, with 15 bases between. The CDR3 loop reads CASSLELGGDPNQPQHF. The DNA for the CDR3 is TGTGCCAGCAGCTTAGAATTAGGGGGAGATCCCAATCAGCCCCAGCATTTT.

The rearrangement uses TRBV5-4 and TRBJ1-2; 12 positions agree with TRBD1. This CDR3 comprises 15 residues. Germline-derived CDR1 and CDR2 are SGHNT and YYREEE (reference sequence). V dropped 2 bases and J dropped 6; count of bases not matched to a gene: 5. CDR3 amino acids: CASSLWGTGGHGYTF. The CDR3 nucleotides read TGTGCCAGCAGCTTATGGGGGACAGGGGGCCATGGCTACACCTTC.

The CDR3 DNA follows: TGCAGTGCCCCCAGGGGATCCACCATATATTTT. Protein: CSAPRGSTIYF. The chain recombines TRBV20-1 with TRBJ1-3; TRBD1 is a possible D gene (6 bases). The germline gives CDR1 DFQATT, CDR2 SNEGSKA (reference sequence). Trimming took off 6 bases at V and 9 bases at J, with 12 bases between the two ends. CDR3 length equals 11 residues.

The chain employs TRBV10-3 and TRBJ2-2; 13 bases map to TRBD2. CDR3 length equals 17 residues. CDR1 is ENHRY, CDR2 SYGVKD, per germline. V lost 2 bases, J lost 2 bases, and 2 bases stayed unmatched. The CDR3 region is CAISETSGRVNTGELFF. CDR3 nucleotides: TGTGCCATCAGTGAGACTAGCGGGAGGGTAAACACCGGGGAGCTGTTTTTT.

This sequence joins TRBV6-1 and TRBJ1-5; a weak D match, TRBD1 (5 bases). The CDR3 extends over 14 amino acids. V lost 0 bases and J 6 bases, leaving 9 bases between the germline ends. CDR1 MNHNS and CDR2 SASEGT come from the germline V gene. CDR3 DNA sequence: TGTGCCAGCAGTGAAGCGACAGCCACTCAGCCCCAGCATTTT. Its translation: CASSEATATQPQHF.

As DNA, the CDR3 is TGTGCCAGCAGTTTTCAAGGGGGCAGTGGCTACACCTTC. It codes for CASSFQGGSGYTF. This chain connects TRBV27 to TRBJ1-2; 7 bases are a match to TRBD1. The CDR3 loop spans 13 amino acids. Germline CDR1 is MNHEY and CDR2 is SMNVEV (reference sequence). The V and J ends lost 3 bases and 7 bases, in that order; junction bases with no gene match: 5.

In its sample, this clone was seen once. The chain employs TRBV7-6 and TRBJ1-1, with D unclear. This CDR3 contains 13 residues. The germline CDR1 and CDR2 sequences are SGHVS and FNYEAQ. Trimming left V 5 bases short and J 1 base short, with 8 bases between. DNA of the CDR3: TGTGCCAGCAGCGCCCAGGAGAACACTGAAGCTTTCTTT. Translation gives CASSAQENTEAFF.

For the CDR3, the DNA is TGTGCCAGCTCACGGGCCCAGGGCGGAATGACGGCTTTCTTT. This codes for CASSRAQGGMTAFF. The chain has TRBV18 and TRBJ1-1; the D gene is possibly TRBD1 (5 bases). The CDR3 sequence is 14 residues long. V was clipped by 4 bases and J by 11 bases, with 20 bases between them. Germline V gene sequence: CDR1 KGHSH, CDR2 LQKENI.

The V gene is TRBV2, the J gene TRBJ1-2; D is undetermined. V gave up 5 bases and J gave up 2 bases, with 15 bases separating them. CDR3 length: 15 residues. The V gene's germline CDR1 is SNHLY and CDR2 FYNNEI. CDR3 residues: CASSSNPVPNYGYTF. CDR3 nucleotides: TGTGCCAGCAGTTCTAACCCGGTCCCGAACTATGGCTACACCTTC.

This chain uses TRBV29-1 with TRBJ1-4; weak D call: TRBD1 (5 bases). Germline values: CDR1 SQVTM, CDR2 ANQGSEA. This CDR3 contains 13 residues. The CDR3 spells CAAPGATNEKLFF. The CDR3 DNA reads TGCGCCGCACCGGGGGCAACTAATGAAAAACTGTTTTTT.

This chain joins TRBV10-3 and TRBJ2-7, with TRBD1 identical over 9 bases. V was pared by 0 bases and J by 7 bases, with 10 bases of the junction left unmatched. The CDR3 contains 16 residues. Germline V gene data show CDR1 as ENHRY and CDR2 as SYGVKD. The CDR3 nucleotides are TGTGCCATCAGTGAGTCGCGGGACAGGGTAGCGGTAGAGCAGTACTTC. Its protein product is CAISESRDRVAVEQYF.

The chain joins TRBV28 to TRBJ2-7, with a weak D call TRBD2 (5 bases). The CDR3 sequence is 11 residues long. The V and J ends lost 3 bases and 9 bases respectively, with 9 bases between them. Germline loops: CDR1 MDHEN, CDR2 SYDVKM. The CDR3 region has the DNA TGTGCCAGCAGTTTGAGAGGGTCGCAGTACTTC. This codes for CASSLRGSQYF.

The V gene is TRBV18, the J gene TRBJ2-7; TRBD2 agrees at 7 bases. Per the germline V gene, CDR1 is KGHSH and CDR2 is LQKENI. V gave up 0 bases and J gave up 0 bases; unmatched junction bases: 2. This CDR3 contains 15 residues. CDR3 DNA: TGTGCCAGCTCACCACCGGGAGGGAGCTCCTACGAGCAGTACTTC. Translation gives CASSPPGGSSYEQYF. Full variable domain (rest looked up from reference TRBV18 and TRBJ2-7): NAGVMQNPRHLVRRRGQEARLRCSPMKGHSHVYWYRQLPEEGLKFMVYLQKENIIDESGMPKERFSAEFPKEGPSILRIQQVVRGDSAAYFCASSPPGGSSYEQYFGPGTRLTVT.

CDR3 sequence (DNA): TGTGCCAGCAGCGGACTAGCGGGAGTACGGGGCACCGGGGAGCTGTTTTTT. It is translated as CASSGLAGVRGTGELFF. The J gene is TRBJ2-2, the V gene TRBV7-6, with 13 nucleotides matching TRBD2. The germline CDR1 and CDR2 sequences are SGHVS and FNYEAQ. V lost 5 bases and J lost 4; bases outside the gene matches: 7. The length of the CDR3 is 17 residues.